This note documents a single TCR beta chain sequence. The antigen remains undetermined. This specimen belongs to a study of T-cell memory formation after mild COVID-19. Findings and limits, study-wide: For second-wave clones that peaked at day 37, SARS-CoV-2 specificity went unverified. Those CD4+ clones that contracted were mainly in CM and EM (CD8+ ones in EMRA).

TCRdb reprocessed the 5' RACE reads with MiXCR, giving one entry per CDR3 protein. The sample records 300,000 to 400,000 distinct CDR3 sequences, around 20% being singletons. The sequenced sample consisted of PBMCs or a T cell subset sorted from them (not recorded which). The TCR comes from an adult woman who had mild COVID-19 (a few samples of this study predate the infection). Cell type and time point are not known.

CDR3 sequence (DNA): TGTGCCAGCAGCTTAGGGACCCGGACAGGGGACTCCTATGGCTACACCTTC. Protein: CASSLGTRTGDSYGYTF. The chain uses TRBV7-9 and TRBJ1-2; 9 bases align to TRBD1. Trimming removed 1 base from V and 4 bases from J; junction bases left unmatched: 10. The germline V gene has CDR1 SEHNR and CDR2 FQNEAQ (reference sequence). The CDR3 runs 17 residues.